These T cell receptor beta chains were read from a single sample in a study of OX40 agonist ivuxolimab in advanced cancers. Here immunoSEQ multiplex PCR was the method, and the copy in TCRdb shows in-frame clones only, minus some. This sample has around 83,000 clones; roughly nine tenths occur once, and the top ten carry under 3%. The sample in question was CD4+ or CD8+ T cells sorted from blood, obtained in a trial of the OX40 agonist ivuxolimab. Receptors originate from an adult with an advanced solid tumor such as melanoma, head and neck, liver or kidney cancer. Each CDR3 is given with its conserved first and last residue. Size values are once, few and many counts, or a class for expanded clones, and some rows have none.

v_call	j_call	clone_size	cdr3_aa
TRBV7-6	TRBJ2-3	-	CASSLRSRRDREKGTDTQYF
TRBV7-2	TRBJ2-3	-	CASSSFKSTDTQYF
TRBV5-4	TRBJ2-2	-	CASSWDRGGSGELFF
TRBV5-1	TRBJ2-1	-	CASSLTLAGGFNEQFF
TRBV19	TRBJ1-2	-	CASSIGPYGYTF
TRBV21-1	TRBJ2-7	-	CASSFRLAGGRPHSYEQYF
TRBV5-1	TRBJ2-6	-	CASSSDVAGANVLTF
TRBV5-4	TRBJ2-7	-	CASSPPGQGAYEQYF
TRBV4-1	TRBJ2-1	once	CASSQGEASGSSYNEQFF
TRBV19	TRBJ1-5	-	CASNGQINQPQHF
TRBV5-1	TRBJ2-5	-	CASSSLEGPTQETQYF
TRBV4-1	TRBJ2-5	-	CASSQDPGLAQETQYF
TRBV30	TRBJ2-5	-	CAWSVAETQYF
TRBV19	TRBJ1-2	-	CASRDRDGSYGYTF
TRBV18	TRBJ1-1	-	CASSPPGRANTEAFF
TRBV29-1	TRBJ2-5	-	CSVEVLRGAETQYF
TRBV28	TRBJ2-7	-	CASSSPGGGAYEQYF
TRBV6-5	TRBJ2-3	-	CASSRTNINTDTQYF
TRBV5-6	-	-	CASSPQGRSEQYF
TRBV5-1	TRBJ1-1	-	CASSFSGQGNTEAFF
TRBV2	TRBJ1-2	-	CASTLGGLNYGYTF
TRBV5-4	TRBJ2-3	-	CATSPGGATDTQYF
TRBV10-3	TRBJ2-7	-	CAITPGPRSSYEQYF
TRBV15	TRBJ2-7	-	CATSPGQGLEQYF
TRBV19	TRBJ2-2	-	CASSTDRGSSGELFF
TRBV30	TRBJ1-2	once	CAWSAITAGEGGYTF
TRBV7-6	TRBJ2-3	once	CASSRDLGLEGDTQYF
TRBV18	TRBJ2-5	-	CASSPMGETQYF
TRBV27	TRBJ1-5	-	CASSATGGSRSRAGNQPQHF
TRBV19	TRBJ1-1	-	CASSIQGSSNTEAFF
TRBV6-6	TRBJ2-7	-	CASSPPGPYEQYF
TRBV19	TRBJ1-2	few	CASSTSTGSHGYTF
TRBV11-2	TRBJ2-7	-	CASRPTGTGSSYEQYF
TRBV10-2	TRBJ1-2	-	CASSESYRGEGYGYTF
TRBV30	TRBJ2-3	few	CAWQGQGTDTQYF
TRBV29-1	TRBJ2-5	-	CSVEDRVFAETQYF
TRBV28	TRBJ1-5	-	CASIKIPRGNQPQHF
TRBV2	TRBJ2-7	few	CASPRQGPSTEQYF
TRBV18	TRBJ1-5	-	CASSPMENQPQHF
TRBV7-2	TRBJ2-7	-	CASSFSRGSPYEQYF
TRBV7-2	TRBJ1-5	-	CASSLSTYSNQPQHF
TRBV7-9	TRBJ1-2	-	CASSSSGTGLNYGYTF